This T cell receptor (beta chain) appears in the sequencing data of a study of blood T cells in healthy people across ages. No fewer than 7 million PBMCs went into each sample. Per sample, no less than 5 micrograms of total RNA were extracted. This clonotype turned up a few times. No antigen is known for it. Deletions cut 10 bases from V and 3 bases from J, with 15 bases between. The CDR3 sequence is 13 residues long. Germline CDR1 and CDR2: MNHEY and SVGEGT. Findings and limits, study-wide: CMV infection status of these donors was not known. The long-lived group displayed more naive CD4+ cells, plus higher diversity, than the aged donors did.

Primers used in a second PCR of about 7 to 12 cycles were a sample-barcoded 5' primer and a J-beta primer mix. From the 5' RACE reads, TCRdb called clonotypes with MiXCR, one entry per CDR3 protein. The sample shows 650,000 to 800,000 distinct CDR3 sequences, roughly 44% of them seen only once. The chain links TRBV6-2 or TRBV6-3 to TRBJ2-5; D may be TRBD1 or TRBD2 (5 bases each). This clonotype was sampled from a man in his sixties in good health. Sample: blood. CDR3 nucleotide sequence: TGTGCCACCCGGGACGCGGCCAAAGAGACCCAGTACTTC. Its protein is CATRDAAKETQYF.